A selection of T cell receptor beta chains follows, all from one sample in a study of T cells in tumors after PD-1 blockade. The table came from immunoSEQ multiplex PCR; TCRdb's copy has only in-frame clones and leaves some out. The top ten clones hold less than 50% of a sample with more than 1,500 clones, approximately 67% of them seen once. The sample consisted of tumor tissue, taken before anti-PD-1 treatment. Receptors originate from a human donor with cutaneous squamous cell carcinoma. The CDR3 runs from the conserved cysteine through the conserved F or W. The D gene is left open where the match is weak. The size entry is marked missing in some rows and otherwise reads once, few, many or a size class.

.	TRBV6-5	.	TRBJ2-3	14	CASKEGMSLDTQYF	TGTGCCAGCAAGGAAGGGATGTCGTTGGATACGCAGTATTTT
TRBD1	TRBV9	.	TRBJ2-1	16	CASSVARGRGPGEQFF	TGTGCCAGCAGCGTAGCAAGGGGCAGGGGGCCGGGCGAGCAGTTCTTC
.	TRBV5-1	.	TRBJ1-2	14	CASSLGDNNYGYTF	TGCGCCAGCAGCCTAGGGGACAACAACTATGGCTACACCTTC
TRBD1	TRBV27	few	TRBJ2-5	16	CASSLSEGGARETQYF	TGTGCCAGCAGTTTATCCGAAGGGGGCGCCCGGGAGACCCAGTACTTC
.	TRBV10-3	large	TRBJ1-2	13	CAISESLARSYTF	TGTGCCATCAGTGAGTCTCTGGCGCGAAGCTACACCTTC
.	TRBV5-5	.	TRBJ2-1	14	CASSLDGSGDEQFF	TGTGCCAGCAGCTTGGATGGGTCAGGCGATGAGCAGTTCTTC
TRBD1	TRBV9	.	TRBJ1-1	14	CASSVRTGDTEAFF	TGTGCCAGCAGCGTAAGGACAGGGGACACTGAAGCTTTCTTT
.	TRBV5-4	.	TRBJ2-7	13	CASSITAAYEQYF	TGTGCCAGCAGCATCACAGCCGCCTACGAGCAGTACTTC
.	TRBV14	.	TRBJ2-3	13	CASSQVVGDTQYF	TGTGCCAGCAGCCAAGTAGTGGGAGATACGCAGTATTTT
TRBD2	TRBV7-7	.	TRBJ2-7	15	CASSPVRGASYEQYF	TGTGCTAGCAGCCCCGTGCGGGGGGCCAGTTACGAGCAGTACTTC
.	TRBV7-9	few	TRBJ2-1	16	CASSPPDGSRGNEQFF	TGTGCCAGCAGCCCCCCGGACGGATCGAGGGGCAATGAGCAGTTCTTC
.	TRBV5-5	.	TRBJ1-4	14	CASSFSRTAEKLFF	TGTGCCAGCAGCTTTTCCAGGACAGCTGAAAAACTGTTTTTT
TRBD1	TRBV9	.	TRBJ2-7	14	CASSVAGTGDEQYF	TGTGCCAGCAGCGTAGCGGGGACAGGGGACGAGCAGTACTTC
.	TRBV28	.	TRBJ2-7	15	CASSPTYGQNYEQYF	TGTGCCAGCAGTCCAACCTACGGACAGAACTACGAGCAGTACTTC
.	TRBV12-3/TRBV12-4	.	TRBJ2-7	13	CASSPRGWYEQYF	TGTGCCAGCAGCCCCAGGGGATGGTACGAGCAGTACTTC
TRBD1	TRBV5-5	.	TRBJ1-2	15	CASSSQGALNYGYTF	TGTGCCAGCAGCTCACAGGGGGCCCTTAACTATGGCTACACCTTC
TRBD2	TRBV28	.	TRBJ2-5	20	CASSLLSPKTSGGPLGTQYF	TGTGCCAGCAGTTTATTGTCCCCTAAGACTAGCGGGGGCCCACTCGGGACCCAGTACTTC
TRBD1	TRBV11-1	once	TRBJ1-6	16	CASSLHTGTANSPLHF	TGTGCCAGCAGCTTGCACACCGGGACAGCTAATTCACCCCTCCACTTT
.	TRBV3-1/TRBV3-2	.	TRBJ1-2	15	CASSQVLEANYGYTF	TGTGCCAGCAGCCAAGTACTCGAAGCTAACTATGGCTACACCTTC
.	TRBV18	.	TRBJ2-5	15	CASSPGFVGEETQYF	TGTGCCAGCTCACCAGGTTTTGTTGGGGAAGAGACCCAGTACTTC
TRBD2	TRBV7-8	.	TRBJ2-2	15	CASSFGGGGAGELFF	TGTGCCAGCAGCTTCGGTGGCGGGGGGGCCGGGGAGCTGTTTTTT
TRBD1	TRBV5-8	.	TRBJ1-5	13	CASSFTGGQPQHF	TGTGCCAGCAGCTTCACAGGGGGCCAGCCCCAGCATTTT